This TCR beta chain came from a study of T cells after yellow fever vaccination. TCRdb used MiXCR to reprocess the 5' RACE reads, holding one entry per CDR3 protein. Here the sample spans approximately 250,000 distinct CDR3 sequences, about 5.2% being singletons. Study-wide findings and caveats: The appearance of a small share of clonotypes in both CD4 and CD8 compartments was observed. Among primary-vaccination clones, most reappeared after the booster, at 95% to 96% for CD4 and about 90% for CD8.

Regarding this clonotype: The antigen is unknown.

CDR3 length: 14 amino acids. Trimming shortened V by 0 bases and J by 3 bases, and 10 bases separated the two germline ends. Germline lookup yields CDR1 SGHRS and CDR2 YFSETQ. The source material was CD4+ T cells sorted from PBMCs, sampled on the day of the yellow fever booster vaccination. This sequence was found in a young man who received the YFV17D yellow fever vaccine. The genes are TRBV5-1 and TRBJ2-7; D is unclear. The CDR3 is CASSLEGPLYEQYF. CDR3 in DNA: TGCGCCAGCAGCTTGGAAGGACCCCTCTACGAGCAGTACTTC.